Each of the 25 T cell receptor beta chains below was sequenced from the same sample in a study of cytotoxic CD8 clonotypes in ibrutinib-treated CLL. Profiling relied on immunoSEQ multiplex PCR, and the TCRdb table lists in-frame clones only, not all of them. The data show 76,000 or so clones, with around four fifths seen just once and around 37% held by the top ten. Material: PBMCs, obtained after 24 months of ibrutinib treatment. Every receptor here comes from a human donor with chronic lymphocytic leukemia.

The chain couples TRBV9 to TRBJ1-1; weak D call: TRBD1 (6 bases). This CDR3 has 15 residues. CDR1 is SGDLS and CDR2 is YYNGEE in the germline V gene. V shed 4 bases and J shed 3 bases, with 16 bases lying between them. CDR3 bases: TGTGCCAGCAGCACCGCAGGGGATCCGGACACTGAAGCTTTCTTT. It encodes CASSTAGDPDTEAFF.

The chain employs TRBV7-2 and TRBJ2-1; unclear D gene. The CDR3 covers 15 residues. Germline lookup yields CDR1 SGHTA and CDR2 FQGNSA. Trimming shortened V by 5 bases and J by 0 bases, and 11 bases separated the two germline ends. The chain's CDR3 is CASSTTSSSYNEQFF. The CDR3 nucleotides are TGTGCCAGCAGCACGACCTCAAGCTCCTACAATGAGCAGTTCTTC.

As DNA, the CDR3 is TGTGCCAGCAGCGTCGGGGGGAGAGGCGGGGAGCTGTTTTTT. Translating gives CASSVGGRGGELFF. V is TRBV9 and J is TRBJ2-2, with 7 bases fitting TRBD2. The CDR3 is 14 residues long. CDR1 SGDLS and CDR2 YYNGEE come from the germline V gene. Unmatched junction bases numbered 5, after V lost 2 bases and J lost 7 bases.

V is TRBV18 and J is TRBJ2-7, with D perhaps matching TRBD1 or TRBD2 (5 bases each). The CDR3 extends over 14 amino acids. Trimming removed 6 bases from V and 3 bases from J, with 15 bases in between. Germline V gene lookup returns CDR1 KGHSH and CDR2 LQKENI. Written as DNA, the CDR3 is TGTGCCAGCTCCCCGGGACGCTTTATCTACGAGCAGTACTTC. Protein product: CASSPGRFIYEQYF.

This clone was seen ten or more times. This chain links TRBV11-2 with TRBJ2-1; D is uncertain. Trimming cost V 5 bases and J 5 bases, with 13 bases left between them. CDR3 size: 14 residues. Looked up from germline, CDR1 is SGHAT and CDR2 is FQNNGV. CDR3 residues: CASSPGSRDNEQFF. CDR3 sequence (DNA): TGTGCCAGCAGCCCTGGTAGCAGAGACAATGAGCAGTTCTTC.

V is TRBV5-4 and J is TRBJ1-1; D is uncertain. CDR1 and CDR2 (germline): SGHNT, YYREEE (reference sequence). V was shortened by 0 bases and J by 5 bases, with 14 bases between the two germline ends. This CDR3 is built from 15 residues. DNA for the CDR3: TGTGCCAGCAGCTTGGAGGGTTTATTAGCGACTGAAGCTTTCTTT. Amino acids: CASSLEGLLATEAFF.

The V and J genes are TRBV9 and TRBJ2-5; unclear D gene. Gene TRBJ2-7 matches the end of the DNA better, so the J call may be wrong. Germline CDR1 is SGDLS and CDR2 is YYNGEE. The CDR3 is made up of 13 amino acids. The CDR3 sequence: CASSVAAEDEQYF. The CDR3 nucleotides read TGTGCCAGCAGCGTAGCCGCAGAGGACGAGCAGTACTTC.

The genes are TRBV5-4 and TRBJ1-2; maybe TRBD1 (5 bases). In germline, CDR1 is SGHNT, CDR2 YYREEE (reference sequence). This CDR3 region has 17 residues. V shed 4 bases and J shed 3 bases, with 22 bases lying between them. The CDR3 DNA reads TGTGCCAGCAGCCAGAGTCCCTCAGGGACGGTTGACTATGGCTACACCTTC. This translates into CASSQSPSGTVDYGYTF. Based on the CDR3 plus reference TRBV5-4 and TRBJ1-2, the full variable domain is ETGVTQSPTHLIKTRGQQVTLRCSSQSGHNTVSWYQQALGQGPQFIFQYYREEENGRGNFPPRFSGLQFPNYSSELNVNALELDDSALYLCASSQSPSGTVDYGYTFGSGTRLTVV.

There are a few counts of this clone. The rearrangement uses TRBV28 and TRBJ2-7; D assignment may be TRBD1 or TRBD2 (6 bases each). Trimming removed 4 bases at V and 5 bases at J, with 15 bases between. CDR3 length equals 14 residues. Germline CDR1 is MDHEN and CDR2 is SYDVKM. DNA for the CDR3: TGTGCCAGCAGTTACAGTGGGGGGCGAAACGAGCAGTACTTC. Amino acids: CASSYSGGRNEQYF.

This chain connects TRBV19 to TRBJ2-1; D is unresolved. Trimming removed 3 bases at V and 9 bases at J, with 9 bases between. The CDR3 spans 12 residues. CDR1 LNHDA and CDR2 SQIVND come from the germline V gene (reference sequence). CDR3 residues: CASSIRGVEQFF. In nucleotides, the CDR3 is TGTGCCAGTAGTATCAGAGGCGTTGAGCAGTTCTTC.

This clone has only one observation. The genes are TRBV28 and TRBJ2-2; D might be TRBD1 (5 bases). The CDR3 has 14 residues. CDR1 MDHEN and CDR2 SYDVKM come from the germline V gene. With 5 bases removed from V and 5 bases from J, the gap between germline ends came to 12 bases. As DNA, the CDR3 is TGTGCCAGCAGTCTAAGTCAGGGTACCGGGGAGCTGTTTTTT. As protein: CASSLSQGTGELFF.

The chain uses TRBV5-1 and TRBJ2-7; TRBD1 matches 8 bases. CDR1 and CDR2 from the germline V gene are SGHRS and YFSETQ. Trimming at V came to 5 bases and at J to 4 bases, leaving 8 bases not matched to a gene. CDR3 size: 14 residues. The CDR3 bases are TGCGCCAGCAGTCGGACAGGGATGTTTTACGAGCAGTACTTC. Residues: CASSRTGMFYEQYF.

The J gene is TRBJ2-7, the V gene TRBV7-8; no reliable D call. Germline loops: CDR1 SGHVS, CDR2 FQNEAQ. The CDR3 has 14 residues. Trimming cost V 4 bases and J 2 bases, with 12 bases left between them. CDR3: CASSSVGPPYEQYF. The CDR3 coding sequence is TGTGCCAGCAGCTCGGTTGGTCCCCCCTACGAGCAGTACTTC.

The chain couples TRBV2 to TRBJ2-3; tentative D call: TRBD2 (7 bases). CDR3 size: 17 residues. Germline values: CDR1 SNHLY, CDR2 FYNNEI. The V and J ends lost 6 bases and 2 bases respectively, with 21 bases between them. CDR3 amino acids: CASRRRGTGGPTDTQYF. In DNA form, the CDR3 reads TGTGCCAGCAGAAGGCGGGGGACCGGGGGGCCCACAGATACGCAGTATTTT.

This clone was observed once. J is TRBJ2-1 and V is TRBV6-1; D call uncertain. The CDR3 is made up of 11 amino acids. V was clipped by 8 bases and J by 4 bases, with 6 bases between them. CDR1 and CDR2 (germline): MNHNS, SASEGT. The CDR3 region has the DNA TGTGCCAGCCGCTGGTACAATGAGCAGTTCTTC. This sequence encodes CASRWYNEQFF.

V usage is TRBV2 and J usage is TRBJ2-2; 10 bases are shared with TRBD1. The CDR3 has 14 residues. V dropped 6 bases and J dropped 7; count of bases not matched to a gene: 5. CDR1 is SNHLY, CDR2 FYNNEI, per germline. The CDR3 loop reads CASRRQGADGELFF. The CDR3 DNA is TGTGCCAGCAGGAGACAGGGGGCGGACGGGGAGCTGTTTTTT.

This rearrangement joins TRBV7-3 to TRBJ2-5; 10 bases fit TRBD2. The CDR3 covers 15 residues. The germline V gene has CDR1 SGHTA and CDR2 FQGTGA. J was trimmed by 5 bases and V by 5 bases; bases with no gene match: 8. CDR3 nucleotide sequence: TGTGCCAGCAGCCCCAGCCGGACTAGCGGTGAGACCCAGTACTTC. Encoded protein: CASSPSRTSGETQYF. Looking up the rest from reference TRBV7-3 and TRBJ2-5 gives the full variable domain: GAGVSQTPSNKVTEKGKYVELRCDPISGHTALYWYRQSLGQGPEFLIYFQGTGAADDSGLPNDRFFAVRPEGSVSTLKIQRTERGDSAVYLCASSPSRTSGETQYFGPGTRLLVL.

DNA of the CDR3: TGTGCCAGCAGTTTAGGGCAGGGCGGTGAAAAACTGTTTTTT. Residues: CASSLGQGGEKLFF. The genes are TRBV28 and TRBJ1-4, with D possibly TRBD1 on 5 matching bases. The germline V and J ends were trimmed by 2 bases and 7 bases, with 11 bases remaining between them. CDR3 length equals 14 residues. Germline assignment: CDR1 MDHEN and CDR2 SYDVKM.

The gene calls are TRBV28 and TRBJ2-7; D gene ambiguous. The CDR3 extends over 12 amino acids. Per the germline V gene, CDR1 is MDHEN and CDR2 is SYDVKM. Trimming cost V 8 bases and J 4 bases, with 12 bases left between them. CDR3 amino acids: CASGGRSYEQYF. In nucleotides, the CDR3 is TGTGCCAGCGGCGGTCGGAGTTACGAGCAGTACTTC. The full variable domain, with the rest looked up from reference TRBV28 and TRBJ2-7, is DVKVTQSSRYLVKRTGEKVFLECVQDMDHENMFWYRQDPGLGLRLIYFSYDVKMKEKGDIPEGYSVSREKKERFSLILESASTNQTSMYLCASGGRSYEQYFGPGTRLTVT.

The chain couples TRBV7-2 to TRBJ2-7, with 7 positions matching TRBD2. The CDR3 spans 17 residues. J gave up 4 bases and V 5 bases, and 17 bases lay outside the gene matches. Germline V lookup: CDR1 SGHTA, CDR2 FQGNSA. The chain's CDR3 is CASSARHAEGGPYEQYF. CDR3 sequence (DNA): TGTGCCAGCAGCGCTAGACACGCAGAGGGAGGGCCGTACGAGCAGTACTTC.

This clone was observed a few times. The chain recombines TRBV2 with TRBJ1-2; D uncertain. Trimming cost V 3 bases and J 4 bases, with 9 bases left between them. This CDR3 has 13 amino acids. Per the germline V gene, CDR1 is SNHLY and CDR2 is FYNNEI. The chain's CDR3 is CASSDQAPYGYTF. The CDR3 coding sequence is TGTGCCAGCAGTGACCAGGCTCCCTATGGCTACACCTTC.

This clone was seen a single time. The chain employs TRBV9 and TRBJ2-1, with 7 bases fitting TRBD2. The V gene's germline CDR1 is SGDLS and CDR2 YYNGEE. The CDR3 length is 14 residues. The trim removed 2 bases at V and 7 bases at J, leaving 6 bases unmatched. CDR3 DNA: TGTGCCAGCAGCGTGGGCGGGAGTGGAAATGAGCAGTTCTTC. Its translation is CASSVGGSGNEQFF.

The chain recombines TRBV28 with TRBJ1-1; 9 nucleotides align to TRBD1. CDR1 and CDR2 (germline): MDHEN, SYDVKM. V gave up 2 bases and J gave up 4 bases; unmatched junction bases: 5. The CDR3 contains 15 residues. The CDR3, as DNA: TGTGCCAGCAGTTTAGACAGGGGGTCGGTCACTGAAGCTTTCTTT. As protein: CASSLDRGSVTEAFF.

The V call is TRBV7-3, the J call TRBJ2-7, with D perhaps TRBD1 (6 bases). Trimming stripped 5 bases from V and 7 bases from J, with 18 bases between. Germline V gene lookup returns CDR1 SGHTA and CDR2 FQGTGA. CDR3 length: 14 amino acids. CDR3 sequence (DNA): TGTGCCAGCAGCCTGGGGGACACCACTCGTGAGCAGTACTTC. Its protein is CASSLGDTTREQYF. The entire variable domain, with the rest obtained from reference TRBV7-3 and TRBJ2-7, is as follows: GAGVSQTPSNKVTEKGKYVELRCDPISGHTALYWYRQSLGQGPEFLIYFQGTGAADDSGLPNDRFFAVRPEGSVSTLKIQRTERGDSAVYLCASSLGDTTREQYFGPGTRLTVT.

The chain uses TRBV4-3 and TRBJ2-7; maybe TRBD2 (6 bases). The V and J ends lost 4 bases and 3 bases respectively, with 16 bases between them. Germline CDR1 reads LGHNA; CDR2 reads YSLEER. The CDR3 has 15 amino acids. This chain's CDR3 is CASSRQPGRDYEQYF. The DNA for the CDR3 is TGCGCCAGCAGCCGGCAACCAGGGCGGGACTACGAGCAGTACTTC.